The 26 T cell receptor beta chains reported below all come from one sample, sequenced in a study of vaccination and CD4 T cells after COVID-19. Cultured CD4+ T-cell DNA underwent Oncomine TCR Beta short-read sequencing. MiXCR was run by TCRdb on the PCR reads, yielding one entry per CDR3 protein. The profile shows approximately 15,000 distinct CDR3 sequences, about 47% of them singletons. No antigen has been assigned to these receptors. Treatment specified: approximately nine-day PBMC culture with coronavirus spike peptide pools or control peptides (ViraFEST assay). The sample was CD4+ T cells from blood, cultured in vitro. These receptors were taken from a human donor who had recovered from COVID-19.

The rearrangement uses TRBV7-2 and TRBJ2-6; 11 nucleotides line up with TRBD1. The V gene end was trimmed by 4 bases and the J gene end by 1 base; junction bases not matched to a gene: 9. There are 19 residues in the CDR3. Per germline, CDR1 SGHTA and CDR2 FQGNSA. The CDR3 sequence is CASSSTPGTGGSGANVLTF. For the CDR3, the DNA is TGTGCCAGCAGCTCGACCCCCGGGACAGGGGGGTCTGGGGCCAACGTCCTGACTTTC.

The V call is TRBV7-9, the J call TRBJ2-1, with 10 bases that match TRBD2. The CDR3 sequence is 17 residues long. CDR1 and CDR2 (germline): SEHNR, FQNEAQ (reference sequence). V was pared by 1 base and J by 7 bases, with 10 bases of the junction left unmatched. The CDR3 region is CASSLVNPYSGRNEQFF. For the CDR3, the DNA is TGTGCCAGCAGCTTAGTGAATCCCTATAGCGGGAGGAATGAGCAGTTCTTC.

The sample holds one count of this clonotype. V and J are TRBV20-1 and TRBJ2-1; 9 bases align to TRBD2. Trimming at V came to 0 bases and at J to 5 bases, leaving 5 bases not matched to a gene. The CDR3 is 15 amino acids. The germline gives CDR1 DFQATT, CDR2 SNEGSKA (reference sequence). CDR3 in amino acids: CSARDSSGINNEQFF. Here the CDR3 DNA reads TGCAGTGCTAGAGATTCTAGCGGGATTAACAATGAGCAGTTCTTC.

The chain recombines TRBV20-1 with TRBJ1-3; 9 bases match TRBD1. The CDR3 sequence is 15 residues long. CDR1 and CDR2 (germline): DFQATT, SNEGSKA (reference sequence). Trimming removed 6 bases from V and 4 bases from J; junction bases left unmatched: 10. CDR3 residues: CSADPTGGIGNTIYF. Here the CDR3 DNA reads TGCAGTGCCGACCCGACAGGGGGAATCGGAAACACCATATATTTT.

The chain recombines TRBV20-1 with TRBJ2-1, with D possibly matching TRBD2 (5 bases). The ends were cut back, 7 bases at V and 7 bases at J, with 17 bases in the middle. Per the germline V gene, CDR1 is DFQATT and CDR2 is SNEGSKA (reference sequence). The CDR3 is made up of 13 amino acids. This CDR3 is CSEASRIGNEQFF. CDR3 sequence (DNA): TGCAGTGAGGCTAGCCGGATCGGGAATGAGCAGTTCTTC.

The rearrangement joins TRBV28 to TRBJ1-1, with TRBD1 as a possible D gene (6 bases). Per germline, CDR1 MDHEN and CDR2 SYDVKM. Between the trimmed V and J ends, which lost 8 bases and 2 bases, there was a span of 18 bases. The CDR3 has 15 amino acids. This CDR3 is CASRGRGAGNTEAFF. The CDR3 DNA follows: TGTGCCAGCCGTGGAAGGGGGGCAGGAAACACTGAAGCTTTCTTT.

The chain is built from TRBV12-3 or TRBV12-4 and TRBJ1-1; D remains unclear. The CDR3 is 15 residues long. Trimming stripped 1 base from V and 5 bases from J, with 14 bases between. DNA for the CDR3: TGTGCCAGCAGTTTAGGCGGCACTTTCAGGACTGAAGCTTTCTTT. This translates into CASSLGGTFRTEAFF.

This chain connects TRBV11-2 to TRBJ1-2; 7 bases agree with TRBD1. The CDR3 consists of 14 residues. Per the germline V gene, CDR1 is SGHAT and CDR2 is FQNNGV. V trimming: 5 bases; J trimming: 4 bases; junction bases outside the gene matches: 7. The CDR3 coding sequence is TGTGCCAGCAGCCCAAGACAGGGAGGCTATGGCTACACCTTC. Protein: CASSPRQGGYGYTF.

This chain uses TRBV30 with TRBJ1-2; possibly TRBD1 for D (5 bases). Germline V gene data show CDR1 as GTSNPN and CDR2 as SVGIG (reference sequence). Trimming took 3 bases from V and 4 from J, leaving 12 bases between them. The CDR3 covers 13 residues. In DNA, the CDR3 is TGTGCCTGGAGGGTCGGGGGTACCTATGGCTACACCTTC. It encodes CAWRVGGTYGYTF.

This clonotype showed up just a few times. CDR3 residues: CATSRGQSSGNTIYF. The CDR3 nucleotides are TGTGCCACCAGCAGAGGACAGAGCTCTGGAAACACCATATATTTT. The J gene is TRBJ1-3, the V gene TRBV15; D perhaps matches TRBD1 (5 bases). Germline V gene sequence: CDR1 LNHNV, CDR2 YYDKDF (reference sequence). V lost 1 base and J lost 0, with 7 bases in between. The CDR3 runs to 15 residues. Filled out from reference TRBV15 and TRBJ1-3, the complete variable domain reads DAMVIQNPRYQVTQFGKPVTLSCSQTLNHNVMYWYQQKSSQAPKLLFHYYDKDFNNEADTPDNFQSRRPNTSFCFLDIRSPGLGDTAMYLCATSRGQSSGNTIYFGEGSWLTVV.

By sample fraction, this clonotype is medium-sized. The chain couples TRBV9 to TRBJ2-5, with 10 bases fitting TRBD2. CDR1 is SGDLS, CDR2 YYNGEE, per germline. The CDR3 is made up of 16 amino acids. With V trimmed by 1 base and J by 5 bases, 8 bases remained unmatched. The CDR3: CASSVSGSGRWETQYF. CDR3 bases: TGTGCCAGCAGCGTATCTGGTAGCGGGAGGTGGGAGACCCAGTACTTC.

This clonotype came up a few times. The chain uses TRBV20-1 and TRBJ1-1; D unclear. Between the trimmed V and J ends, which lost 0 bases and 2 bases, there was a span of 10 bases. Looked up from germline, CDR1 is DFQATT and CDR2 is SNEGSKA (reference sequence). This CDR3 contains 14 residues. The CDR3 DNA sequence: TGCAGTGCTAGAGATTGGACGGATAACACTGAAGCTTTCTTT. This gives the protein CSARDWTDNTEAFF.

In its sample, this clonotype was seen a few times. This sequence joins TRBV7-2 and TRBJ1-5; a possible D gene is TRBD1 (5 bases). Deletions cut 5 bases from V and 2 bases from J, with 13 bases between. Per germline, CDR1 SGHTA and CDR2 FQGNSA. The CDR3 is made up of 15 amino acids. CDR3 amino acids: CASSAVVGGNQPQHF. The CDR3, as DNA: TGTGCCAGCAGCGCCGTAGTGGGGGGCAATCAGCCCCAGCATTTT.

This sequence joins TRBV10-3 and TRBJ2-7; D possibly corresponds to TRBD2 (5 bases). CDR1 and CDR2 (germline): ENHRY, SYGVKD. This CDR3 is built from 22 residues. The V end lost 8 bases, the J end lost 2 bases, and 40 bases lay between the germline ends. The CDR3: CAIRRWTPKASPDLSKTYEQYF. In DNA form, the CDR3 reads TGTGCCATCCGCCGGTGGACGCCGAAGGCTAGCCCCGATCTCTCGAAGACCTACGAGCAGTACTTC.

This clonotype was seen only once. V and J are TRBV30 and TRBJ2-7; TRBD2 matches at 15 bases. Losses at the gene ends were 3 bases for V and 6 bases for J; bases not matched to a gene: 15. CDR1 and CDR2 (germline): GTSNPN, SVGIG (reference sequence). This CDR3 has 18 residues. This chain's CDR3 is CAWSRHTGLAGGPGEQYF. The CDR3 bases are TGTGCCTGGAGCCGACATACCGGACTAGCGGGAGGGCCGGGCGAGCAGTACTTC.

The V gene is TRBV7-9, the J gene TRBJ1-4; no firm D call. The CDR3 runs to 12 residues. Germline CDR1 reads SEHNR; CDR2 reads FQNEAQ (reference sequence). Trimming shortened V by 5 bases and J by 8 bases, and 9 bases separated the two germline ends. The CDR3 DNA sequence: TGTGCCAGCAGCCCCCTGGGGGAAAAACTGTTTTTT. It is translated as CASSPLGEKLFF.

This clonotype appeared a few times. The V and J genes are TRBV4-2 and TRBJ1-6, with 8 bases matching TRBD1. The germline V gene has CDR1 LGHNA and CDR2 YNFKEQ. J lost 10 bases, V lost 1 base, and 3 bases had no gene match. The CDR3 has 14 amino acids. In DNA form, the CDR3 reads TGTGCCAGCAGCCAAGGGACAGGGAGGTCACCCCTCCACTTT. This gives the protein CASSQGTGRSPLHF.

The genes are TRBV4-3 and TRBJ1-5; D call uncertain. The CDR3 runs 13 residues. Trimming took 0 bases from V and 7 from J, leaving 7 bases between them. Germline V gives CDR1 LGHNA, CDR2 YSLEER. CDR3 coding DNA: TGCGCCAGCAGCCAAGATCGAGGGCAGCCCCAGCATTTT. It translates to CASSQDRGQPQHF.

The rearrangement links TRBV18 to TRBJ2-7; a weak D match, TRBD1 (5 bases). V was shortened by 5 bases and J by 3 bases, with 11 bases between the two germline ends. Germline V gene data show CDR1 as KGHSH and CDR2 as LQKENI. This CDR3 has 13 amino acids. In DNA, the CDR3 is TGTGCCAGCTCAACCACAGGATTCTACGAGCAGTACTTC. It translates to CASSTTGFYEQYF.

The genes are TRBV23-1 and TRBJ1-5; the D is unclear. TRBV23-1 is labeled an ORF, and its function is uncertain. V was clipped by 2 bases and J by 1 base, with 21 bases between them. The length of the CDR3 is 19 residues. Here the CDR3 reads CASSQASRRGEPSNQPQHF. The CDR3 bases are TGCGCCAGCAGTCAAGCTTCCAGGCGGGGAGAACCAAGCAATCAGCCCCAGCATTTT.

The V gene is TRBV5-1, the J gene TRBJ2-2; the D gene is possibly TRBD2 (5 bases). V gave up 4 bases and J gave up 6 bases, with 25 bases separating them. Germline V CDR1 and CDR2: SGHRS, YFSETQ. The CDR3 runs to 18 residues. CDR3 sequence reads: CASSHARSGTASSGELFF. CDR3 DNA sequence: TGCGCCAGCAGCCACGCTCGCTCGGGAACAGCATCATCCGGGGAGCTGTTTTTT.

V is TRBV15 and J is TRBJ2-7, with D uncertain. In germline, CDR1 is LNHNV, CDR2 YYDKDF (reference sequence). The CDR3 consists of 13 residues. Trimming took 0 bases from V and 4 from J, leaving 7 bases between them. CDR3 in amino acids: CATSRDYRYEQYF. The CDR3 DNA follows: TGTGCCACCAGCAGAGATTATCGATACGAGCAGTACTTC. Drawing the rest from reference TRBV15 and TRBJ2-7, the complete variable domain is DAMVIQNPRYQVTQFGKPVTLSCSQTLNHNVMYWYQQKSSQAPKLLFHYYDKDFNNEADTPDNFQSRRPNTSFCFLDIRSPGLGDTAMYLCATSRDYRYEQYFGPGTRLTVT.

This clonotype appeared a few times. The chain is built from TRBV30 and TRBJ1-1; D unresolved. Trimming took 0 bases from V and 11 from J, leaving 13 bases between them. The germline gives CDR1 GTSNPN, CDR2 SVGIG (reference sequence). This CDR3 contains 12 residues. Written as DNA, the CDR3 is TGTGCCTGGAGTGTAGCAGGCTGGTTGGCTTTCTTT. This encodes CAWSVAGWLAFF.

V and J are TRBV25-1 and TRBJ2-3; TRBD2 agrees at 8 bases. V lost 4 bases and J lost 0; bases outside the gene matches: 6. From germline, CDR1 is MGHDK and CDR2 SYGVNS. The CDR3 totals 16 residues. CDR3 DNA sequence: TGTGCCAGCAGTGCCACTAGCGGAACTAGCACAGATACGCAGTATTTT. Its translation is CASSATSGTSTDTQYF.

Points on this clonotype: One end of the junction does not line up with germline, which may come from a read error. This rearrangement joins TRBV6-5 to TRBJ2-5, with 11 bases that match TRBD2. Germline V CDR1 and CDR2: MNHEY, SVGAGI. The CDR3 has 16 amino acids. The CDR3 loop is CASSSGLAVYQGTQYF. Written as DNA, the CDR3 is TGTGCCAGCAGTTCGGGACTAGCGGTTTACCAAGGGACCCAGTACTTC.

The chain recombines TRBV6-1 with TRBJ1-1, with D tentatively TRBD1 (6 bases). The CDR3 sequence is 13 residues long. The V end lost 6 bases, the J end lost 3 bases, and 11 bases lay between the germline ends. CDR1 is MNHNS and CDR2 is SASEGT in the germline V gene. As DNA, the CDR3 is TGTGCCAGCAGGTCACAGGGTGACACTGAAGCTTTCTTT. It specifies CASRSQGDTEAFF.